The 13 T cell receptor beta chains listed next were all sequenced from one sample in a study of cytomegalovirus exposure and HLA in healthy donors. It was with 60 Vbeta and 13 Jbeta primers that the PCR ran. Repertoires were generated with immunoSEQ multiplex PCR, while TCRdb's copy carries only in-frame clones and drops some. The repertoire includes around 91,000 clones, less than 85% of them detected once, and approximately 2.1% sits in the top ten. The specimen sequenced was PBMCs. The source of these receptors is a man aged 18 to 35 in good health and CMV-seronegative.

The V and J genes are TRBV9 and TRBJ1-1; the match to TRBD1 covers 7 bases. Trimming removed 3 bases from V and 7 bases from J; junction bases left unmatched: 9. Germline CDR1 reads SGDLS; CDR2 reads YYNGEE. CDR3 length: 14 residues. Here the CDR3 reads CASSAGTAGIEAFF. The CDR3 region has the DNA TGTGCCAGCAGCGCCGGGACAGCTGGAATTGAAGCTTTCTTT. Looking up the rest from reference TRBV9 and TRBJ1-1 gives the full variable domain: DSGVTQTPKHLITATGQRVTLRCSPRSGDLSVYWYQQSLDQGLQFLIQYYNGEERAKGNILERFSAQQFPDLHSELNLSSLELGDSALYFCASSAGTAGIEAFFGQGTRLTVV.

This clone was found once. The rearrangement joins TRBV27 to TRBJ2-1, with 13 nucleotides matching TRBD2. The CDR3 contains 16 residues. Germline V gene lookup returns CDR1 MNHEY and CDR2 SMNVEV (reference sequence). The ends lost 8 bases at V and 1 base at J; junction bases unmatched: 5. The CDR3 region has the DNA TGTGCCAGCGGGACGACTAGCGGGAGGTCCTACAATGAGCAGTTCTTC. This gives the protein CASGTTSGRSYNEQFF.

V is TRBV27 and J is TRBJ1-2, with D hard to call. Trimming left V 0 bases short and J 4 bases short, with 9 bases between. The CDR3 consists of 14 residues. From germline, CDR1 is MNHEY and CDR2 SMNVEV (reference sequence). The CDR3 loop reads CASSLSRGTYGYTF. Written as DNA, the CDR3 is TGTGCCAGCAGTTTATCTCGGGGTACCTATGGCTACACCTTC.

The chain is built from TRBV15 and TRBJ1-2; D might be TRBD1 (5 bases). This CDR3 has 13 amino acids. The germline V and J ends were trimmed by 1 base and 4 bases, with 7 bases remaining between them. Looked up from germline, CDR1 is LNHNV and CDR2 is YYDKDF (reference sequence). CDR3 residues: CATSRGRAYGYTF. CDR3 DNA: TGTGCCACCAGCAGAGGCAGGGCCTATGGCTACACCTTC.

This clone was seen a handful of times. This sequence joins TRBV6-5 and TRBJ1-3; 7 nucleotides match TRBD1. Germline loops: CDR1 MNHEY, CDR2 SVGAGI. The CDR3 sequence is 14 residues long. V dropped 5 bases and J dropped 5; count of bases not matched to a gene: 6. The DNA of the CDR3 is TGTGCCAGCAGTGAAGACAGGGTACGAAACACCATATATTTT. Residues: CASSEDRVRNTIYF.

The rearrangement links TRBV7-2 to TRBJ1-2; 7 bases match TRBD1. The trim removed 1 base at V and 4 bases at J, leaving 6 bases unmatched. CDR1 SGHTA and CDR2 FQGNSA come from the germline V gene. This CDR3 comprises 15 residues. This CDR3 is CASSLGRQGSYGYTF. The CDR3 nucleotides read TGTGCCAGCAGCTTAGGAAGACAGGGATCCTATGGCTACACCTTC.

The genes are TRBV27 and TRBJ1-2, with 12 nucleotides matching TRBD1. J lost 7 bases, V lost 3 bases, and 15 bases had no gene match. This CDR3 spans 18 amino acids. CDR1 is MNHEY and CDR2 is SMNVEV in the germline V gene (reference sequence). Here the CDR3 reads CASSFRGQGASRQGGYTF. CDR3 DNA: TGTGCCAGCAGTTTTAGGGGACAGGGGGCATCTAGGCAAGGTGGCTACACCTTC.

The rearrangement joins TRBV2 to TRBJ2-1; the D gene is possibly TRBD1 (5 bases). The CDR3 has 17 amino acids. Germline V gene data show CDR1 as SNHLY and CDR2 as FYNNEI. V lost 2 bases and J 0 bases, leaving 14 bases between the germline ends. The DNA for the CDR3 is TGTGCCAGCAGTGAAAGGGGTGCGGAGAGCTCCTACAATGAGCAGTTCTTC. Translated, it gives CASSERGAESSYNEQFF.

In DNA form, the CDR3 reads TGTGCCAGCAGTTCGGTAGCGGGGCCGCGGGATGAGCAGTTCTTC. This gives the protein CASSSVAGPRDEQFF. The rearrangement joins TRBV6-5 to TRBJ2-1; TRBD2 aligns across 8 bases. This CDR3 is built from 15 residues. Germline V lookup: CDR1 MNHEY, CDR2 SVGAGI. Unmatched junction bases numbered 10, after V lost 4 bases and J lost 8 bases.

The chain joins TRBV6-5 to TRBJ1-2, with a weak D call TRBD1 (5 bases). The V gene's germline CDR1 is MNHEY and CDR2 SVGAGI. The CDR3 runs to 14 residues. The germline V and J ends were trimmed by 5 bases and 6 bases, with 16 bases remaining between them. The CDR3 DNA follows: TGTGCCAGCAGTAGGGGTATGGTTGGGGATGGCTACACCTTC. Its translation is CASSRGMVGDGYTF.

The chain is built from TRBV7-2 and TRBJ1-1; no clear D. Germline V CDR1 and CDR2: SGHTA, FQGNSA. The CDR3 loop spans 14 amino acids. V gave up 4 bases and J gave up 0 bases, with 9 bases separating them. CDR3 region: CASSSSRMNTEAFF. CDR3 bases: TGTGCCAGCAGCTCCTCCAGGATGAACACTGAAGCTTTCTTT.

J is TRBJ1-5 and V is TRBV9, with 11 nucleotides matching TRBD1. The CDR3 consists of 16 residues. V shed 3 bases, J shed 6 bases, and the junction held 8 bases outside the gene matches. Germline CDR1 and CDR2: SGDLS and YYNGEE. The CDR3 spells CASSGGQGALSQPQHF. CDR3 bases: TGTGCCAGCAGCGGTGGACAGGGGGCGCTTAGTCAGCCCCAGCATTTT.

V and J are TRBV9 and TRBJ2-5; 9 bases are shared with TRBD2. V lost 4 bases, J lost 5 bases, and 9 bases stayed unmatched. The CDR3 has 15 residues. Germline assignment: CDR1 SGDLS and CDR2 YYNGEE. The CDR3 coding sequence is TGTGCCAGCAGCACCCGAGCGGGAGGTGGGGAGACCCAGTACTTC. Amino acids: CASSTRAGGGETQYF. Drawing the rest from reference TRBV9 and TRBJ2-5, the complete variable domain is DSGVTQTPKHLITATGQRVTLRCSPRSGDLSVYWYQQSLDQGLQFLIQYYNGEERAKGNILERFSAQQFPDLHSELNLSSLELGDSALYFCASSTRAGGGETQYFGPGTRLLVL.